Listed here is a single TCR beta chain. The CDR3 covers 19 residues. The germline gives CDR1 KGHSH, CDR2 LQKENI. Trimming left V 0 bases short and J 4 bases short, with 23 bases between. The sample belongs to a study of T cells in Graves' hyperthyroidism and ophthalmopathy. Amplified TCR beta CDR3 regions derived from RNA transcripts. An initial round of RT-PCR targeting the TCR CDR3 relied on the HTBI primer set. TCRdb processed the multiplex PCR reads anew with MiXCR; each CDR3 protein has one entry. This table holds about 500,000 distinct CDR3 sequences, around 15% found once. This receptor was taken from a woman aged 30 to 39 with Graves' ophthalmopathy. This chain joins TRBV18 and TRBJ2-3; D is ambiguous. The sample consisted of blood. The CDR3 here is CASSPPLAHLRVRADTQYF. For the CDR3, the DNA is TGTGCCAGCTCACCACCCCTGGCCCATCTCCGGGTTCGCGCAGATACGCAGTATTTT.